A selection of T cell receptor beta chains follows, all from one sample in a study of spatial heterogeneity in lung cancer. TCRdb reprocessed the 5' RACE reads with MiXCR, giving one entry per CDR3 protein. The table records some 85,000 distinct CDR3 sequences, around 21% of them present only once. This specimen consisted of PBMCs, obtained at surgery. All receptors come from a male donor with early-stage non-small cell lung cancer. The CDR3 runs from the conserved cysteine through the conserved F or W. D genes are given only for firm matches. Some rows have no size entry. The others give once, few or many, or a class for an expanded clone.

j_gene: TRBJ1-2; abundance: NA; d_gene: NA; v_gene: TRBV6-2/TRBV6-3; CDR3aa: CASSPPGERGYGYTF; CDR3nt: TGTGCCAGCAGTCCACCCGGGGAACGTGGCTATGGCTACACCTTC
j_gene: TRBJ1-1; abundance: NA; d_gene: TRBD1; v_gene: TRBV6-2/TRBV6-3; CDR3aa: CASSYPGGTEAFF; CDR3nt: TGTGCCAGCAGTTACCCAGGGGGCACTGAAGCTTTCTTT
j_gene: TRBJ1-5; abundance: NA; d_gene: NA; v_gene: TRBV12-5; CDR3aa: CASGLVWDTDSNQPQHF; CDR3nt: TGTGCTAGTGGTTTGGTATGGGACACAGATAGCAATCAGCCCCAGCATTTT
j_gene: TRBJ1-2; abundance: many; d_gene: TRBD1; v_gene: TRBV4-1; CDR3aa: CASSQGGQGTDGYTF; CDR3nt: TGCGCCAGCAGCCAAGGAGGACAGGGCACAGATGGCTACACCTTC
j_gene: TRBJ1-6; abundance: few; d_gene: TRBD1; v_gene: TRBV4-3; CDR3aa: CASSQDPGGATYNSPLHF; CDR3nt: TGCGCCAGCAGCCAAGACCCAGGGGGCGCAACCTATAATTCACCCCTCCACTTT
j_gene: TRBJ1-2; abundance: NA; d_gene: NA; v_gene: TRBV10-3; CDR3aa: CAISDRELTQLGYGYTF; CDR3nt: TGTGCCATCAGTGACAGGGAGTTAACTCAGCTAGGCTATGGCTACACCTTC
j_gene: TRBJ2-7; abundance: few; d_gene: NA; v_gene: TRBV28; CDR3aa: CASSPDPAVYEQYF; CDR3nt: TGTGCCAGCAGTCCCGACCCTGCTGTCTACGAGCAGTACTTC
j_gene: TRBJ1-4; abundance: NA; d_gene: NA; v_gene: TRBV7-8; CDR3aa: CASSLGRRNEKLFF; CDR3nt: TGTGCCAGCAGCTTAGGACGGCGTAATGAAAAACTGTTTTTT
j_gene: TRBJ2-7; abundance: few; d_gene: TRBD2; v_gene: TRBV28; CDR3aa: CASSLPPGTSHYEQYF; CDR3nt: TGTGCCAGCAGTTTACCGCCGGGGACTAGCCACTACGAGCAGTACTTC
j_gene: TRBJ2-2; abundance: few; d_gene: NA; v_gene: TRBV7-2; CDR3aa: CASSLTRTNTGELFF; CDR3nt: TGTGCCAGCAGCTTAACGCGGACGAACACCGGGGAGCTGTTTTTT
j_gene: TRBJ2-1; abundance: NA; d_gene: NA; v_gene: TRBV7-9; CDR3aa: CASSLAANGEQFF; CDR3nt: TGTGCCAGCAGCTTAGCCGCAAACGGTGAGCAGTTCTTC
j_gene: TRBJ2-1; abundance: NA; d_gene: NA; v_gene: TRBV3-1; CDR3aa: CASSPRGPEQFF; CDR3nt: TGTGCCAGCAGCCCCCGGGGACCAGAGCAGTTCTTC
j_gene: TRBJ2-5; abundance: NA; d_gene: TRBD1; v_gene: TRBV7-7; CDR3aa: CASSLDRGSRETQYF; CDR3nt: TGTGCTAGCAGCTTAGACAGGGGTAGTCGGGAGACCCAGTACTTC
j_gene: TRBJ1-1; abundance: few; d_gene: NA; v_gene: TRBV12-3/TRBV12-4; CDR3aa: CASSLFQGQAFF; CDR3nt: TGTGCCAGCAGTCTTTTCCAGGGGCAAGCTTTCTTT
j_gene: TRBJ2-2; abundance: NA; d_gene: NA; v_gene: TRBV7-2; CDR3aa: CASSGAGITGELFF; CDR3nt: TGTGCCAGCAGCGGAGCAGGGATAACCGGGGAGCTGTTTTTT
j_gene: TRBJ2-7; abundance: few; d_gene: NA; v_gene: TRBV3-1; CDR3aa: CASSQDRGLEQYF; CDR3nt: TGTGCCAGCAGCCAAGATAGAGGATTGGAGCAGTACTTC
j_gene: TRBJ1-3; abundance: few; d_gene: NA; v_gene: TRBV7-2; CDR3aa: CASSLEGSGNTIYF; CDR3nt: TGTGCCAGCAGCTTAGAGGGCTCTGGAAACACCATATATTTT
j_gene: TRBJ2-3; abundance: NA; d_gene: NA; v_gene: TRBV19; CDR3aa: CASSIQGQTDTQYF; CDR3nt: TGTGCCAGTAGTATACAGGGCCAGACAGATACGCAGTATTTT
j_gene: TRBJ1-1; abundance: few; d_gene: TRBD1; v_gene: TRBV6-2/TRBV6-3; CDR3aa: CASSFGLRGKVTEAFF; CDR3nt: TGTGCCAGCAGTTTCGGACTCAGGGGGAAGGTCACTGAAGCTTTCTTT
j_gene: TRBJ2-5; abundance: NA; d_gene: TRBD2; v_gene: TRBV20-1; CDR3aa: CSALSGGQETQYF; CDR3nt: TGCAGTGCCCTCAGCGGGGGGCAAGAGACCCAGTACTTC
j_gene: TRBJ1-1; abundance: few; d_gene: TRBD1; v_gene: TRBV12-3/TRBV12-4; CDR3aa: CASSLYQGVNTEAFF; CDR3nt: TGTGCCAGCAGTTTGTATCAGGGGGTGAACACTGAAGCTTTCTTT
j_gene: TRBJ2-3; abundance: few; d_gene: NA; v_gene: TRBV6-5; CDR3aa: CASSYAGFLDTQYF; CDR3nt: TGTGCCAGCAGTTACGCAGGTTTTCTGGATACGCAGTATTTT
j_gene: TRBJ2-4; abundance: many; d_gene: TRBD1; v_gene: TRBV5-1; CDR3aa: CASSLGQGGIQYF; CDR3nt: TGCGCCAGCAGCTTGGGACAGGGCGGCATTCAGTACTTC
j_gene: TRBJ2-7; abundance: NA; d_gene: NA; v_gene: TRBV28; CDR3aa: CASSFDKTYEQYF; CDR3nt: TGTGCCAGCAGTTTCGACAAGACCTACGAGCAGTACTTC
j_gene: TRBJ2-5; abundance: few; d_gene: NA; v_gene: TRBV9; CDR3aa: CASSVAGETQYF; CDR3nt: TGTGCCAGCAGCGTAGCTGGGGAGACCCAGTACTTC
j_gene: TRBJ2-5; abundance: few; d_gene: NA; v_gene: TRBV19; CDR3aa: CASSTKGETQYF; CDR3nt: TGTGCCAGTAGTACTAAGGGAGAGACCCAGTACTTC
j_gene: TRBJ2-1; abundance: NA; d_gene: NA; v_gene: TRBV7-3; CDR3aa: CASSLVSGVNEQFF; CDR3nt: TGTGCCAGCAGCTTAGTCTCCGGCGTAAATGAGCAGTTCTTC
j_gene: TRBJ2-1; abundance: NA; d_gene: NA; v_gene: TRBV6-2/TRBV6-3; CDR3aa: CASSYRGPSYNEQFF; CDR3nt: TGTGCCAGCAGTTACAGGGGCCCCTCCTACAATGAGCAGTTCTTC
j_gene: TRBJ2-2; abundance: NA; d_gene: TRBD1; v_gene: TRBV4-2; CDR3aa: CASSQAPLGQGANTGELFF; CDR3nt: TGTGCCAGCAGCCAAGCTCCCTTGGGACAGGGGGCCAACACCGGGGAGCTGTTTTTT
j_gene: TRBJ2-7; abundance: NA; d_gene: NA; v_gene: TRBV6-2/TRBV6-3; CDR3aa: CASSYAGFYEQYF; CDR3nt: TGTGCCAGCAGTTACGCAGGGTTCTACGAGCAGTACTTC
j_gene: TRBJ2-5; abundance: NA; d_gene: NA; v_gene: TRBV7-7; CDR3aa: CASSLGAATQETQYF; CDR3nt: TGTGCTAGCAGCTTGGGGGCAGCGACACAAGAGACCCAGTACTTC
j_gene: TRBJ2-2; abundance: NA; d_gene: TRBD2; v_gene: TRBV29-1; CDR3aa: CSVEVTSPGELFF; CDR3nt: TGCAGCGTTGAGGTGACTAGCCCCGGGGAGCTGTTTTTT
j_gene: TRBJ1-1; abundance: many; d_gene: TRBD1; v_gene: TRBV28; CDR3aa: CASSLWTGVNTEAFF; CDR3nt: TGTGCCAGCAGTTTATGGACAGGGGTGAACACTGAAGCTTTCTTT
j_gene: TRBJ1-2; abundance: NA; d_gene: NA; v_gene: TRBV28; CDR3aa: CASTLGGAYGYTF; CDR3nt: TGTGCCAGCACGCTGGGGGGGGCCTATGGCTACACCTTC
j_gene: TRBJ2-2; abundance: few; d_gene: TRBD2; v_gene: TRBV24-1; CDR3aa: CATSDPTSSGSWNTGELFF; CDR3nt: TGTGCCACCAGTGATCCGACCTCTAGCGGGAGCTGGAACACCGGGGAGCTGTTTTTT
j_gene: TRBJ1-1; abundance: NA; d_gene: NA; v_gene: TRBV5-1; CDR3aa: CASSVDRNTEAFF; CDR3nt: TGCGCCAGCTCGGTGGACAGGAACACTGAAGCTTTCTTT
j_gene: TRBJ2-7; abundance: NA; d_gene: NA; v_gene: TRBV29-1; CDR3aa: CSVEVGESGQYF; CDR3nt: TGCAGCGTTGAAGTAGGGGAAAGTGGGCAGTACTTC
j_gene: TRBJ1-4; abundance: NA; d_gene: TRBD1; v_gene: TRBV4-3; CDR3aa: CVSSQDGPGTGSEKLFF; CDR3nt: TGCGTCAGCAGCCAAGATGGCCCCGGGACAGGAAGTGAAAAACTGTTTTTT